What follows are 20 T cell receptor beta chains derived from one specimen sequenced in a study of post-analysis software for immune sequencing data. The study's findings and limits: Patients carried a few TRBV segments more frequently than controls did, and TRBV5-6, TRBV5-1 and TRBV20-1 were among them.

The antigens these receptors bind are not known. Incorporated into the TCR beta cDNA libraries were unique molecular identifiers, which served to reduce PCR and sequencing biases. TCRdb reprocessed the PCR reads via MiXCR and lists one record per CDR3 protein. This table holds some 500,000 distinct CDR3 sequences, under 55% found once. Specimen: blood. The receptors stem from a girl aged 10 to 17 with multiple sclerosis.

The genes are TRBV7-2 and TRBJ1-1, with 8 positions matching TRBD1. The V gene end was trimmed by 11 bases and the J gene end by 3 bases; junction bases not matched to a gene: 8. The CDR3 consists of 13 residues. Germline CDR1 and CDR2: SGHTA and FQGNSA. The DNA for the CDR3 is TGTGCCGCCTCCCAGGGGGCCTACACTGAAGCTTTCTTT. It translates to CAASQGAYTEAFF.

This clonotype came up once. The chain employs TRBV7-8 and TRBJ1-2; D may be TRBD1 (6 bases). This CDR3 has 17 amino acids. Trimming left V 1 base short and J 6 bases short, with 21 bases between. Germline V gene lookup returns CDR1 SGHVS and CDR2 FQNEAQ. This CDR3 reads CASSLVGRGITRDGYTF. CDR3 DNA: TGTGCCAGCAGCTTAGTTGGTAGGGGGATAACTAGGGATGGCTACACCTTC.

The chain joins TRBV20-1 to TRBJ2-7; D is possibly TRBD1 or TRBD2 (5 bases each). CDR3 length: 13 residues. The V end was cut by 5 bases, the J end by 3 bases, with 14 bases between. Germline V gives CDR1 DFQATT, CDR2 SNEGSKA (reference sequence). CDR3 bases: TGCAGTGCTGACGGGACCGATAACTACGAGCAGTACTTC. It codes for CSADGTDNYEQYF.

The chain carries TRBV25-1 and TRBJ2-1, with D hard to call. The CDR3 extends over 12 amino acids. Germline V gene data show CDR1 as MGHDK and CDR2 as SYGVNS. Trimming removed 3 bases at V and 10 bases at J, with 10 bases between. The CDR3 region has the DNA TGTGCCAGCAGTGAGTCAAACTACGAGCAGTTCTTC. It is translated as CASSESNYEQFF.

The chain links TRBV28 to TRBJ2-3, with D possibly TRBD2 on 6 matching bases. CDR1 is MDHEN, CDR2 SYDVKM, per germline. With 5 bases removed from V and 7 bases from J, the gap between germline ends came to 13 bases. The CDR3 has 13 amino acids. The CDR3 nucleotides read TGTGCCAGCAGTGCGACGGGACTTTATACGCAGTATTTT. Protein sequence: CASSATGLYTQYF.

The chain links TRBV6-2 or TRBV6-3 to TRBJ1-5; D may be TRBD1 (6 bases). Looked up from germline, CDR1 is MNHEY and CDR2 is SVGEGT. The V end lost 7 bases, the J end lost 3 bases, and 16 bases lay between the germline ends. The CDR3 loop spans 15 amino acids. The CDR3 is CASTLPGTTNQPQHF. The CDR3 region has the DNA TGTGCCAGCACTCTGCCCGGGACAACCAATCAGCCCCAGCATTTT.

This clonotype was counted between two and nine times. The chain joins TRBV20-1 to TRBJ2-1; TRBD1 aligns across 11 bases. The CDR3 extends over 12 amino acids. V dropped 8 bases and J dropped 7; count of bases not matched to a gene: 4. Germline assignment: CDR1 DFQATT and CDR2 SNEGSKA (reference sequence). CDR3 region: CSPGQGENEQFF. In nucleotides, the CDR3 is TGCAGTCCGGGACAGGGGGAAAATGAGCAGTTCTTC.

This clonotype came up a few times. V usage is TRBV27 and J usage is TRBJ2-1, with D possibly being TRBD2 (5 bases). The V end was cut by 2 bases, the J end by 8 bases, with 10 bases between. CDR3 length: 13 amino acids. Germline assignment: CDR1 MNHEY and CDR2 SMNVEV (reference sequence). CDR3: CASSLGGLDEQFF. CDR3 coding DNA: TGTGCCAGCAGTTTAGGAGGTCTCGATGAGCAGTTCTTC.

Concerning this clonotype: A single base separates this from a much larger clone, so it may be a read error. In DNA form, the CDR3 reads TGCAGCGTTGGAAGGGGCGGAGAGATCCAGTACTTC. The encoded protein is CSVGRGGEIQYF. The chain links TRBV29-1 to TRBJ2-5, with D perhaps matching TRBD1 (5 bases). CDR1 is SQVTM, CDR2 ANQGSEA, per germline. The CDR3 consists of 12 residues.

DNA of the CDR3: TGCAGCGTTGAAGATCCCGCTGCAGCATGGGCGGAGGGGAACAATGAGCAGTTCTTC. It yields the protein CSVEDPAAAWAEGNNEQFF. J is TRBJ2-1 and V is TRBV29-1; possible D gene TRBD2, 6 bases. With 0 bases removed from V and 5 bases from J, the gap between germline ends came to 26 bases. In germline, CDR1 is SQVTM, CDR2 ANQGSEA. This CDR3 spans 19 amino acids.

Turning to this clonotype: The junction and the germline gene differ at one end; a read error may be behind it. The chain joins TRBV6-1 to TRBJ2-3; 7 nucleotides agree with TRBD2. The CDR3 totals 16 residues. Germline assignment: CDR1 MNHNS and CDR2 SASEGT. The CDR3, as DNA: TGTGCCGGCAGAGAAGTCGGCGGGAGTGGAACAGATACGCAGTATTTT. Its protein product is CAGREVGGSGTDTQYF.

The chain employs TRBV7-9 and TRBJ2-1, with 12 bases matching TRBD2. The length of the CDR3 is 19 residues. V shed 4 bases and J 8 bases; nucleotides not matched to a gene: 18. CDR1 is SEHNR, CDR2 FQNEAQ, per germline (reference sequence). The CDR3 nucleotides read TGTGCCAGCAGCTCAACACGGCCGGATAGACTAGCGGGAGTGTATGAGCAGTTCTTC. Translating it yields CASSSTRPDRLAGVYEQFF.

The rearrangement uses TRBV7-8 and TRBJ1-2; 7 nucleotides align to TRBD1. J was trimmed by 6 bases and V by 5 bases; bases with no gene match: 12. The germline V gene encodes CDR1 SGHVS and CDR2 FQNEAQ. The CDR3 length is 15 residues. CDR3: CASSKQGPRTDGYTF. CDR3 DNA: TGTGCCAGCAGCAAACAGGGGCCGAGGACGGATGGCTACACCTTC.

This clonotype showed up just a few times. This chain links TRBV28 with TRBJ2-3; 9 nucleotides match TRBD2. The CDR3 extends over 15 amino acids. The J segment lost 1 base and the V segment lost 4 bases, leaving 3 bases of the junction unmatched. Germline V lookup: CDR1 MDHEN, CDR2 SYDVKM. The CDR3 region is CASSWREGGTDTQYF. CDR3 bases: TGTGCCAGCAGTTGGCGGGAGGGCGGCACAGATACGCAGTATTTT. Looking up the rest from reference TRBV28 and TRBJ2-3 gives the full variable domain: DVKVTQSSRYLVKRTGEKVFLECVQDMDHENMFWYRQDPGLGLRLIYFSYDVKMKEKGDIPEGYSVSREKKERFSLILESASTNQTSMYLCASSWREGGTDTQYFGPGTRLTVL.

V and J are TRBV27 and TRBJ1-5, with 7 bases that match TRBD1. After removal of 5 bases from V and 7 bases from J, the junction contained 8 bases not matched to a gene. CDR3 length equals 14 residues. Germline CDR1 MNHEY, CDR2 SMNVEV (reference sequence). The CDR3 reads CASSKTGAVQPQHF. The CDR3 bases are TGTGCCAGCAGTAAAACAGGGGCCGTGCAGCCCCAGCATTTT.

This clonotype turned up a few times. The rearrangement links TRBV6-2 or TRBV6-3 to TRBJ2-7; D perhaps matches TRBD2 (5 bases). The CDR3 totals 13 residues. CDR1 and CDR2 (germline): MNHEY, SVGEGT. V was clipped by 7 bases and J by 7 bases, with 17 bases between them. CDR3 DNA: TGTGCCAGCATCACTATAGACGGCGGGGAGCAGTACTTC. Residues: CASITIDGGEQYF.

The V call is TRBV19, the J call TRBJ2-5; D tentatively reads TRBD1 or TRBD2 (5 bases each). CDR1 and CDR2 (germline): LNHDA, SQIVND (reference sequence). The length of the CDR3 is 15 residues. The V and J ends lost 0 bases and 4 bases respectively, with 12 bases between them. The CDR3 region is CASSIDIGARETQYF. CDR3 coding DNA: TGTGCCAGTAGTATAGACATCGGGGCCCGAGAGACCCAGTACTTC.

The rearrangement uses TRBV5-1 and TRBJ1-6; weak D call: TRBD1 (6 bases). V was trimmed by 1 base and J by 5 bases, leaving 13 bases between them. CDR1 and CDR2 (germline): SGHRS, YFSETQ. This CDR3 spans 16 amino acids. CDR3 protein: CASSLTGGLDNSPLHF. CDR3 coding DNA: TGCGCCAGCAGCTTGACCGGGGGCCTCGATAATTCACCCCTCCACTTT.

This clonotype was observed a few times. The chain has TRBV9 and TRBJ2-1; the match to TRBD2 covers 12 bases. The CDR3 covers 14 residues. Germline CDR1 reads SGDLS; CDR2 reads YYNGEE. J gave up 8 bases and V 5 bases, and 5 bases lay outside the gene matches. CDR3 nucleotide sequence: TGTGCCAGCAGGACTAGCGGGAGCCTGGATGAGCAGTTCTTC. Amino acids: CASRTSGSLDEQFF.

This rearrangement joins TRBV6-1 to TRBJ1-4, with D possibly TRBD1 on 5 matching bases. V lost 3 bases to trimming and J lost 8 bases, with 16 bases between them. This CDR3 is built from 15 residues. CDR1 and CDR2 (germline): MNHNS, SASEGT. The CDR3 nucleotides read TGTGCCAGCAGTGAGCAACCGGGACGCGAGGAAAAACTGTTTTTT. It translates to CASSEQPGREEKLFF.